These 19 T cell receptor beta chains share one sample of origin, sequenced in a study of blood T cell repertoires in COVID-19. This table comes from immunoSEQ multiplex PCR, and its TCRdb copy is limited to in-frame clones, with some not included. The sample contains 25,000 to 35,000 clones, roughly 89% of which appear only once. The specimen was peripheral blood. Receptors were obtained from a human donor with acute or convalescent COVID-19. The donor label of this sample is uncertain.

This rearrangement joins TRBV4-3 to TRBJ2-3, with D tentatively TRBD2 (5 bases). The CDR3 is made up of 14 amino acids. Germline CDR1 LGHNA, CDR2 YSLEER. Trimming left V 1 base short and J 5 bases short, with 10 bases between. CDR3 residues: CASSQARAGDTQYF. CDR3 in DNA: TGCGCCAGCAGCCAAGCGAGGGCAGGAGATACGCAGTATTTT.

This clone was counted many times. The rearrangement links TRBV7-8 to TRBJ2-5, with TRBD2 matching over 11 bases. CDR3 size: 16 residues. V was clipped by 6 bases and J by 3 bases; unmatched bases: 9. Germline loops: CDR1 SGHVS, CDR2 FQNEAQ. The CDR3 here is CASRFGVAGGEETQYF. CDR3 nucleotides: TGTGCCAGCAGATTTGGCGTAGCGGGGGGGGAAGAGACCCAGTACTTC.

The chain uses TRBV12-3 or TRBV12-4 and TRBJ1-1; no definite D call. The germline V and J ends were trimmed by 5 bases and 11 bases, with 15 bases remaining between them. The CDR3 sequence is 12 residues long. This CDR3 reads CASSTTNGRAFF. CDR3 sequence (DNA): TGTGCCAGCAGTACGACAAACGGTCGGGCTTTCTTT.

This clone is a singleton in its sample. The rearrangement links TRBV4-3 to TRBJ2-7, with TRBD1 as a possible D gene (5 bases). V lost 3 bases and J 5 bases, leaving 17 bases between the germline ends. CDR3 length: 15 amino acids. Germline V CDR1 and CDR2: LGHNA, YSLEER. The CDR3 here is CASSQTVAGIHEQYF. CDR3 bases: TGCGCCAGCAGCCAGACGGTGGCAGGGATTCACGAGCAGTACTTC.

The chain combines TRBV14 with TRBJ2-5; tentatively, D is TRBD2 (5 bases). Trimming stripped 4 bases from V and 4 bases from J, with 19 bases between. Germline assignment: CDR1 SGHDN and CDR2 FVKESK. The CDR3 covers 16 residues. The CDR3 protein is CASSPSAIPGRETQYF. CDR3 in DNA: TGTGCCAGCAGCCCTTCGGCCATTCCGGGGAGAGAGACCCAGTACTTC.

The chain links TRBV12-3 or TRBV12-4 to TRBJ2-7; D is perhaps TRBD2 (6 bases). Trimming stripped 3 bases from V and 6 bases from J, with 12 bases between. The CDR3 has 13 amino acids. The DNA for the CDR3 is TGTGCCAGCAGTTTTAAGGGAGGTAGCGAGCAGTACTTC. Its translation: CASSFKGGSEQYF.

The rearrangement uses TRBV10-3 and TRBJ2-2, with 9 bases identical to TRBD2. CDR1 and CDR2 (germline): ENHRY, SYGVKD. V lost 5 bases to trimming and J lost 0 bases; unmatched junction nucleotides: 1. The CDR3 is 15 amino acids. The CDR3 coding sequence is TGTGCCATCAGTAGGACTAGCGCGAACACCGGGGAGCTGTTTTTT. Its protein product is CAISRTSANTGELFF.

This chain connects TRBV28 to TRBJ1-1; maybe TRBD1 (5 bases). Per the germline V gene, CDR1 is MDHEN and CDR2 is SYDVKM. The CDR3 is 14 amino acids. Between the trimmed V and J ends, which lost 5 bases and 0 bases, there was a span of 10 bases. The CDR3 protein is CASSPQGMNTEAFF. The CDR3 DNA reads as TGTGCCAGCAGTCCCCAGGGCATGAACACTGAAGCTTTCTTT.

V gene TRBV5-1 combines with J gene TRBJ2-2; D is possibly TRBD1 (6 bases). Trimming took 0 bases from V and 9 from J, leaving 9 bases between them. From germline, CDR1 is SGHRS and CDR2 YFSETQ. The CDR3 is 13 residues long. CDR3 protein: CASSLGTARELFF. Here the CDR3 DNA reads TGCGCCAGCAGCTTGGGGACAGCCCGGGAGCTGTTTTTT. The variable domain in full, completed from reference TRBV5-1 and TRBJ2-2, reads KAGVTQTPRYLIKTRGQQVTLSCSPISGHRSVSWYQQTPGQGLQFLFEYFSETQRNKGNFPGRFSGRQFSNSRSEMNVSTLELGDSALYLCASSLGTARELFFGEGSRLTVL.

In this sample, this clone turned up a few times. The chain uses TRBV25-1 and TRBJ1-6, with 7 nucleotides matching TRBD1. Unmatched junction bases numbered 3, after V lost 4 bases and J lost 6 bases. This CDR3 spans 14 amino acids. Germline-derived CDR1 and CDR2 are MGHDK and SYGVNS. CDR3 DNA sequence: TGTGCCAGCAGTGCCCGACAGGGTAATTCACCCCTCCACTTT. This codes for CASSARQGNSPLHF.

The V gene is TRBV10-3, the J gene TRBJ2-3, with D possibly being TRBD2 (6 bases). Trimming removed 4 bases at V and 0 bases at J, with 8 bases between. Germline V CDR1 and CDR2: ENHRY, SYGVKD. This CDR3 comprises 14 residues. CDR3 in DNA: TGTGCCATCAGTGGCGGGGTTAGCACAGATACGCAGTATTTT. It is translated as CAISGGVSTDTQYF.

The chain combines TRBV6-1 with TRBJ1-5; D gene ambiguous. The V and J ends lost 1 base and 6 bases respectively, with 13 bases between them. The germline CDR1 and CDR2 sequences are MNHNS and SASEGT. There are 15 residues in the CDR3. Here the CDR3 DNA reads TGTGCCAGCAGTGAAGGAGGGATTTTAGGTCAGCCCCAGCATTTT. The encoded protein is CASSEGGILGQPQHF.

J is TRBJ2-7 and V is TRBV11-2, with 8 bases fitting TRBD1. The trim removed 5 bases at V and 4 bases at J, leaving 10 bases unmatched. Looked up from germline, CDR1 is SGHAT and CDR2 is FQNNGV. The length of the CDR3 is 15 residues. As DNA, the CDR3 is TGTGCCAGCAGCCCCAATTCAGGGGGCAGGTACGAGCAGTACTTC. This translates into CASSPNSGGRYEQYF.

Here the CDR3 reads CASRPGLASYNEQFF. CDR3 bases: TGTGCCAGCAGACCGGGACTAGCTTCCTACAATGAGCAGTTCTTC. The rearrangement joins TRBV5-4 to TRBJ2-1; 9 nucleotides match TRBD2. This CDR3 contains 15 residues. Germline V gene sequence: CDR1 SGHNT, CDR2 YYREEE (reference sequence). V was pared by 5 bases and J by 1 base, with 4 bases of the junction left unmatched.

The chain links TRBV7-2 to TRBJ2-3, with D perhaps matching TRBD1 (5 bases). Germline CDR1 is SGHTA and CDR2 is FQGNSA. V lost 4 bases, J lost 5 bases, and 10 bases lay in between. This CDR3 is built from 13 residues. The CDR3: CASSSSGLDTQYF. DNA for the CDR3: TGTGCCAGCAGCTCGTCAGGGTTAGATACGCAGTATTTT.

The rearrangement uses TRBV7-3 and TRBJ2-3; D possibly corresponds to TRBD2 (5 bases). Trimming stripped 1 base from V and 4 bases from J, with 15 bases between. The length of the CDR3 is 16 residues. In germline, CDR1 is SGHTA, CDR2 FQGTGA. The CDR3 reads CASSLNPGIGADTQYF. The CDR3 DNA reads TGTGCCAGCAGCTTAAACCCCGGGATTGGCGCAGATACGCAGTATTTT. Combining the CDR3 with reference TRBV7-3 and TRBJ2-3 gives the whole variable domain GAGVSQTPSNKVTEKGKYVELRCDPISGHTALYWYRQSLGQGPEFLIYFQGTGAADDSGLPNDRFFAVRPEGSVSTLKIQRTERGDSAVYLCASSLNPGIGADTQYFGPGTRLTVL.

This chain uses TRBV11-2 with TRBJ2-4; weak D call: TRBD1 (5 bases). Germline CDR1 SGHAT, CDR2 FQNNGV. The germline V and J ends were trimmed by 1 base and 0 bases, with 10 bases remaining between them. The CDR3 spans 16 residues. The DNA for the CDR3 is TGTGCCAGCAGCTTAGGACAGACCCTAGCCAAAAACATTCAGTACTTC. This gives the protein CASSLGQTLAKNIQYF.

The chain uses TRBV18 and TRBJ2-7, with 13 nucleotides matching TRBD2. With 2 bases clipped from V and 0 bases from J, the junction kept 4 bases outside the gene matches. Germline CDR1 is KGHSH and CDR2 is LQKENI. The CDR3 sequence is 17 residues long. The CDR3 loop is CASSPAGTSGNSYEQYF. For the CDR3, the DNA is TGTGCCAGCTCACCAGCTGGGACTAGCGGGAACTCCTACGAGCAGTACTTC.

The chain carries TRBV13 and TRBJ1-1; weak D call: TRBD1 (5 bases). The CDR3 has 13 amino acids. CDR1 and CDR2 (germline): PRHDT, FYEKMQ (reference sequence). Between the trimmed V and J ends, which lost 3 bases and 2 bases, there was a span of 7 bases. The CDR3 nucleotides are TGTGCCAGCAGCTTTAGGGGAAACACTGAAGCTTTCTTT. Translating gives CASSFRGNTEAFF.